These T cell receptor beta chains were read from a single sample in a study of blood T cell repertoires in COVID-19. Some clones are missing from TCRdb's copy, which holds only in-frame ones; the method was immunoSEQ multiplex PCR. The sample lists about half a million clones; 75% to 90% were seen once. The material sequenced was peripheral blood. These receptors were taken from a human donor in a cohort sampled during active COVID-19. The CDR3 runs from the conserved cysteine through the conserved F or W. Clone size is not always given. Where it is, it says once, few, many or a class for expanded clones.

>TRBV3-1/TRBV3-2|TRBJ2-4|-|13
CASSNRGKTIQYF
>TRBV2|TRBJ1-1|many|13
CASGSPGNTEAFF
>TRBV19|TRBJ1-2|-|17
CASSIWGGAGTSRGYTF
>TRBV6-5|TRBJ2-7|-|15
CASSYSRDYTSEQYF
>TRBV3-1/TRBV3-2|TRBJ2-3|-|17
CASTSTAGGTSTDTQYF
>TRBV7-3|TRBJ1-2|-|14
CASSLGPGMGGYTF
>TRBV30|TRBJ2-1|-|14
CAFLTSFSYNEQFF
>TRBV7-9|TRBJ2-7|-|13
CASSLANTYEQYF
>TRBV24-1|TRBJ2-5|-|14
CATSVSGWEETQYF
>TRBV5-4|TRBJ1-1|-|16
CASSFGVARMNTEAFF
>TRBV18|TRBJ2-7|-|14
CASSPGTGAYEQYF
>TRBV5-4|TRBJ1-2|-|14
CASSLSDKNYGYTF
>TRBV9|TRBJ1-2|-|15
CASSTQGTANYGYTF
>TRBV4-1|TRBJ1-6|-|15
CASSLTSGRGAPLHF
>TRBV27|TRBJ2-1|-|15
CASSFSQGVGNEQFF
>TRBV30|TRBJ1-2|-|15
CAWRTEDRYHYGYTF
>TRBV2|TRBJ1-1|-|14
CASKLRGLFTEAFF
>TRBV19|TRBJ2-2|-|15
CASSTRTGDTGELFF
>TRBV5-4|TRBJ2-1|-|15
CASSLGAGPWDEQFF
>TRBV30|TRBJ2-1|-|15
CAWTRDSEAPDEQFF
>TRBV6-5|TRBJ2-7|few|14
CASSYRGQGYEQYF
>TRBV2|TRBJ2-3|-|15
CASTRLGRGSDTQYF
>TRBV19|TRBJ2-7|-|14
CASRDRGRGTEQYF
>TRBV5-1|TRBJ2-1|-|14
CASSFDRTHNEQFF
>TRBV2|TRBJ1-5|few|11
CASRLNQPQHF
>TRBV9|TRBJ1-1|-|14
CASGRQGRPTEAFF
>TRBV2|TRBJ1-2|-|10
CASSRDGYTF
>TRBV4-3|TRBJ1-1|-|17
CASSQTKEIWRNTEAFF
>TRBV5-4|TRBJ2-5|-|15
CASSLAYLGPETQYF
>TRBV7-3|TRBJ1-6|-|15
CASSYSGTDNSPLHF